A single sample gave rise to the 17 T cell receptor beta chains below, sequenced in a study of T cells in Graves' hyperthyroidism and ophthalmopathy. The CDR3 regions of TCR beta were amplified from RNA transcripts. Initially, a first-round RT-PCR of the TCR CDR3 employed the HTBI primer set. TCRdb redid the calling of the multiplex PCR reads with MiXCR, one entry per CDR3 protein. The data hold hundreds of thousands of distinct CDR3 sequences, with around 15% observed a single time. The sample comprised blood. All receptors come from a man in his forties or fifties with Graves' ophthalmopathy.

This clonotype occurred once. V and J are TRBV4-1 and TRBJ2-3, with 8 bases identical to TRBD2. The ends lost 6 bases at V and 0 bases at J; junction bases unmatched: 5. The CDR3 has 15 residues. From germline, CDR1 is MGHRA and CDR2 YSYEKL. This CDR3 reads CASRDIAGSTDTQYF. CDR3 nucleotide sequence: TGCGCCAGCAGGGACATAGCGGGGAGCACAGATACGCAGTATTTT.

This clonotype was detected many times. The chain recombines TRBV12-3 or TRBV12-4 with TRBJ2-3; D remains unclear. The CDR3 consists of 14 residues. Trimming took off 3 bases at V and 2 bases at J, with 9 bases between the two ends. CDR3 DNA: TGTGCCAGCAGTTTTCTGGCCATCACAGATACGCAGTATTTT. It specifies CASSFLAITDTQYF.

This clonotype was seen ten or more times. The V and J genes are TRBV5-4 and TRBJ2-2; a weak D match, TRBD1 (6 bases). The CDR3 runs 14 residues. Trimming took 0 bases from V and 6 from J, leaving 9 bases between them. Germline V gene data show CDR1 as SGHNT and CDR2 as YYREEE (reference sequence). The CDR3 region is CASSLEGQSGELFF. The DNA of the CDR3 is TGTGCCAGCAGCTTGGAAGGACAGTCCGGGGAGCTGTTTTTT.

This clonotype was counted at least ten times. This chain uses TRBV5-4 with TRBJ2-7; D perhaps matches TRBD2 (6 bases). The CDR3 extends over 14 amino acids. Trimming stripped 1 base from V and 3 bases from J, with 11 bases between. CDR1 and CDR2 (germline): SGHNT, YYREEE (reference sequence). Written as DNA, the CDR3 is TGTGCCAGCAGCTTGTGGGGGAGGATCTACGAGCAGTACTTC. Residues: CASSLWGRIYEQYF.

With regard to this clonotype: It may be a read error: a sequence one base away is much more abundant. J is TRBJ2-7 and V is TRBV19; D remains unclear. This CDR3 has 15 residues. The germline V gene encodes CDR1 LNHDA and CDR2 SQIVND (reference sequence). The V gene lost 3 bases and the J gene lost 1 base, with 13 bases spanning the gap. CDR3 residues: CASSIGSERSYEQYF. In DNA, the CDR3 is TGTGCCAGTAGTATCGGATCGGAGCGATCCTACGAGCAGTACTTC.

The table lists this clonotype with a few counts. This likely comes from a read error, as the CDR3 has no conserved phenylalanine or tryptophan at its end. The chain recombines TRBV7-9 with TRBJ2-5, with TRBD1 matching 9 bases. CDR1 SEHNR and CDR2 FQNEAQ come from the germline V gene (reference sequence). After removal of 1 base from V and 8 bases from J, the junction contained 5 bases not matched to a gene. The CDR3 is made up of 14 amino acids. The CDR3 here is CASSLETDRGTQYL. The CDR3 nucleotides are TGTGCCAGCAGCTTAGAGACGGACAGGGGAACCCAGTACCTC.

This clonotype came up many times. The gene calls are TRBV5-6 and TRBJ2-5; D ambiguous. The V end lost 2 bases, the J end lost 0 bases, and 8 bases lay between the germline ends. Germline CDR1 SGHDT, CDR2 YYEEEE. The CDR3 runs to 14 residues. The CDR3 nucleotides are TGTGCCAGCAGCTTTTCGGCAGACCAAGAGACCCAGTACTTC. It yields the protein CASSFSADQETQYF.

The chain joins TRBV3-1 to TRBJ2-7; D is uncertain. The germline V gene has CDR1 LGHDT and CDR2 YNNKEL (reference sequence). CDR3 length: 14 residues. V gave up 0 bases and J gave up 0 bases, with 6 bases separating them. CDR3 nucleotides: TGTGCCAGCAGCCAAGAAACCCGCTCCTACGAGCAGTACTTC. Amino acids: CASSQETRSYEQYF.

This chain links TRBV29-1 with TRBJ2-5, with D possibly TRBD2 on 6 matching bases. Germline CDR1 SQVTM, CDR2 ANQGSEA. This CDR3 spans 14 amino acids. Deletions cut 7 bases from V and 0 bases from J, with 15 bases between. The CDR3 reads CSAVPRGYQETQYF. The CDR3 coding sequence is TGCAGCGCCGTCCCTCGGGGGTACCAAGAGACCCAGTACTTC.

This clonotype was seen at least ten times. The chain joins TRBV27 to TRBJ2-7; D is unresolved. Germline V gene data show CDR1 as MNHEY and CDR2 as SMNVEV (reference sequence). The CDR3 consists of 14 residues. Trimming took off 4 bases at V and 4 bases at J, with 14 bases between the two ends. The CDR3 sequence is CASSSGENVYEQYF. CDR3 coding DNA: TGTGCCAGCAGTTCCGGCGAGAACGTATACGAGCAGTACTTC.

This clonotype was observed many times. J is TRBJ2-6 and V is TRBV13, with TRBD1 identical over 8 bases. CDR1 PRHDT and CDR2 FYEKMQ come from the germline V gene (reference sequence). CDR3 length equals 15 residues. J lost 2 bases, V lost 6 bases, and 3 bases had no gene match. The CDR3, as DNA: TGTGCCAGCAGTTCACAGGGGGCTGGGGCCAACGTCCTGACTTTC. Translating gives CASSSQGAGANVLTF.

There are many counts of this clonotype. Here the CDR3 reads CASSFTSGISYEQYF. CDR3 coding DNA: TGTGCCAGCAGTTTTACTAGCGGGATCTCCTACGAGCAGTACTTC. The V gene is TRBV12-3 or TRBV12-4, the J gene TRBJ2-7, with 10 bases lining up with TRBD2. With 3 bases clipped from V and 0 bases from J, the junction kept 2 bases outside the gene matches. The CDR3 sequence is 15 residues long.

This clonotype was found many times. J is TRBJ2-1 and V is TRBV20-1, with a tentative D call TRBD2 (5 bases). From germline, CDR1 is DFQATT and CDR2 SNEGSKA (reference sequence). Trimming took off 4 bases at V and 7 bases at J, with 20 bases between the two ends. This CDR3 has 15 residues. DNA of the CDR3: TGCAGTGCTAAGCCCTTATTACTAGATTTGAATGAGCAGTTCTTC. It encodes CSAKPLLLDLNEQFF.

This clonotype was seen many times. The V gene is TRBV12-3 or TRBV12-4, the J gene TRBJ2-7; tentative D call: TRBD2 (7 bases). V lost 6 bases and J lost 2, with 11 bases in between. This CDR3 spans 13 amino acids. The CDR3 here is CASSLGGPYEQYF. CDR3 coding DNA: TGTGCCAGCAGCTTGGGGGGGCCCTACGAGCAGTACTTC.

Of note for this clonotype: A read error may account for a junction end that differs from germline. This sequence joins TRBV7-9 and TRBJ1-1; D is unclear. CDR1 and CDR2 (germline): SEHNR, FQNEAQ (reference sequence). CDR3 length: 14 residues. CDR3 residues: CASSLAGVNTESFF. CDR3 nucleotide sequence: TGTGCCAGCAGCTTAGCCGGGGTGAACACTGAATCTTTCTTT.

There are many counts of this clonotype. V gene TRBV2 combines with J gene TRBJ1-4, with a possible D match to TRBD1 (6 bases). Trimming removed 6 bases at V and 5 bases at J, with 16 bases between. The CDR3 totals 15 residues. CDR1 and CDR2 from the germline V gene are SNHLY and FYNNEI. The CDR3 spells CASRATGIENEKLFF. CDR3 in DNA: TGTGCCAGCAGGGCCACAGGGATTGAAAATGAAAAACTGTTTTTT.

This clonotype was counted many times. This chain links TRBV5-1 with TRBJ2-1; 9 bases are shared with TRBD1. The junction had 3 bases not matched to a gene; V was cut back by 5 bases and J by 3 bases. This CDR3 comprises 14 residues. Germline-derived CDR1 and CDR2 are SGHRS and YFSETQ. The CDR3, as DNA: TGCGCCAGCAGGGGACAGGGTGACTACAATGAGCAGTTCTTC. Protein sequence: CASRGQGDYNEQFF.